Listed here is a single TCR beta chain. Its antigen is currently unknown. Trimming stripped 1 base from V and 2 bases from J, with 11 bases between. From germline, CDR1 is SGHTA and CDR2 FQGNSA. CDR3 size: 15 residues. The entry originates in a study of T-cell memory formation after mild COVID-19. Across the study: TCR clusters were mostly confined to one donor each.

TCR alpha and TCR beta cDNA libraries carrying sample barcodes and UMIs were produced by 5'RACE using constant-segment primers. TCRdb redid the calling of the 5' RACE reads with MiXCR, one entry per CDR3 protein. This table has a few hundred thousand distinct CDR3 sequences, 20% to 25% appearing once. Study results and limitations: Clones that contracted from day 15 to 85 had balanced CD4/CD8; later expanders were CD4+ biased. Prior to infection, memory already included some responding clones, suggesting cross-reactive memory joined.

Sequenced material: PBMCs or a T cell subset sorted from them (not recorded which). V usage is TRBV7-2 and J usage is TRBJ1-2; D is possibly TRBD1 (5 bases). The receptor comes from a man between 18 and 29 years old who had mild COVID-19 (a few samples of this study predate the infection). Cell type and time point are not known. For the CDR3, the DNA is TGTGCCAGCAGCTTAGGAGGGGTTCGGAACTATGGCTACACCTTC. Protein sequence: CASSLGGVRNYGYTF.